Below, 15 T cell receptor beta chains from the same sample are listed, as sequenced in a study of human T cells and chemical hapten exposure. TCRdb recomputed calls from the RACE reads with MiXCR, one row per CDR3 protein. Of just over 350,000 distinct CDR3 sequences listed, roughly 6% were seen once; the top ten hold around 6%. Time point noted: patch test 2, 6 weeks after DPC sensitization. The treatment here: therapeutic diphenylcyclopropenone sensitization with weekly scalp DPC. The starting material was whole blood, obtained in connection with sensitization to the hapten diphenylcyclopropenone (DPC). These receptors were collected from a woman between 18 and 30 years old with alopecia areata. Some clones in this sample may be carry-over from other donors' samples.

The chain uses TRBV6-1 and TRBJ2-5, with D tentatively TRBD1 or TRBD2 (5 bases each). Between the trimmed V and J ends, which lost 0 bases and 0 bases, there was a span of 8 bases. This CDR3 comprises 15 residues. Germline loops: CDR1 MNHNS, CDR2 SASEGT. The CDR3 bases are TGTGCCAGCAGTGAAGCGCTGGGACACCAAGAGACCCAGTACTTC. Translating it yields CASSEALGHQETQYF.

This clonotype was counted many times. The chain recombines TRBV18 with TRBJ1-1; D gene uncertain. The CDR3 totals 13 residues. Trimming removed 6 bases from V and 3 bases from J, with 11 bases in between. Germline values: CDR1 KGHSH, CDR2 LQKENI. CDR3 region: CASSSSRDTEAFF. As DNA, the CDR3 is TGTGCCAGCTCTTCGAGCCGGGACACTGAAGCTTTCTTT.

This clonotype came up many times. The J gene is TRBJ2-1, the V gene TRBV29-1, with TRBD2 matching 8 bases. With V trimmed by 7 bases and J by 6 bases, 17 bases remained unmatched. CDR1 is SQVTM and CDR2 is ANQGSEA in the germline V gene. CDR3 length equals 16 residues. CDR3 bases: TGCAGCGCCCGAGGATTAGAGCGGGGGATAGGCAATGAGCAGTTCTTC. Translation: CSARGLERGIGNEQFF.

The sample holds a few counts of this clonotype. The chain combines TRBV4-3 with TRBJ2-1, with TRBD2 matching over 14 bases. The V gene's germline CDR1 is LGHNA and CDR2 YSLEER. The J segment lost 4 bases and the V segment lost 1 base, leaving 0 bases of the junction unmatched. The CDR3 contains 16 residues. CDR3 bases: TGCGCCAGCAGCCAAGGGACTAGCGGGGGGTACAATGAGCAGTTCTTC. Its protein product is CASSQGTSGGYNEQFF.

This clonotype was seen ten or more times. The CDR3 bases are TGTGCCAGCAGTTACAACAGGGGTGGGGGCTACACCTTC. Encoded protein: CASSYNRGGGYTF. The V gene is TRBV12-3 or TRBV12-4, the J gene TRBJ1-2, with 7 bases lining up with TRBD1. Trimming took 4 bases from V and 8 from J; bases not matched to a gene: 7. The CDR3 consists of 13 residues.

The chain employs TRBV6-1 and TRBJ2-7; TRBD2 agrees at 7 bases. J was trimmed by 6 bases and V by 4 bases; bases with no gene match: 6. This CDR3 spans 13 amino acids. CDR1 is MNHNS and CDR2 is SASEGT in the germline V gene. CDR3 in amino acids: CASSVGLVGEQYF. Here the CDR3 DNA reads TGTGCCAGCAGTGTCGGACTAGTAGGCGAGCAGTACTTC.

There are many counts of this clonotype. This rearrangement joins TRBV27 to TRBJ1-1; 8 bases fit TRBD1. CDR3 length: 17 residues. Germline V CDR1 and CDR2: MNHEY, SMNVEV (reference sequence). J was trimmed by 0 bases and V by 1 base; bases with no gene match: 7. CDR3 amino acids: CASSLFGTGSMNTEAFF. In DNA form, the CDR3 reads TGTGCCAGCAGTTTATTTGGGACAGGCAGCATGAACACTGAAGCTTTCTTT.

CDR3 in DNA: TGCAGTGCTAGACAGGACGACAGGGGACTGGGGGAGCAGTACTTC. Residues: CSARQDDRGLGEQYF. The chain links TRBV20-1 to TRBJ2-7, with 8 bases aligning to TRBD1. Trimming took 2 bases from V and 7 from J; bases not matched to a gene: 13. This CDR3 is built from 15 residues. Germline loops: CDR1 DFQATT, CDR2 SNEGSKA (reference sequence).

In its sample, this clonotype was seen many times. At one end the junction does not follow the germline gene, possibly because of a read error. The rearrangement links TRBV6-5 to TRBJ1-2; tentatively, D is TRBD1 (6 bases). The CDR3 totals 13 residues. Germline CDR1 reads MNHEY; CDR2 reads SVGAGI. CDR3 amino acids: CASSRDINYGYTF. CDR3 in DNA: TGCGCCAGCAGCCGGGACATTAACTATGGCTACACCTTC.

This clonotype occurred a few times. The rearrangement joins TRBV5-1 to TRBJ2-5, with D maybe TRBD1 (5 bases). The V end lost 7 bases, the J end lost 3 bases, and 16 bases lay between the germline ends. CDR3 length: 14 amino acids. Per the germline V gene, CDR1 is SGHRS and CDR2 is YFSETQ. The CDR3 region is CASLVTLGEETQYF. CDR3 DNA sequence: TGCGCCAGCCTCGTGACGTTAGGGGAAGAGACCCAGTACTTC. Full variable domain (missing parts from reference TRBV5-1 and TRBJ2-5): KAGVTQTPRYLIKTRGQQVTLSCSPISGHRSVSWYQQTPGQGLQFLFEYFSETQRNKGNFPGRFSGRQFSNSRSEMNVSTLELGDSALYLCASLVTLGEETQYFGPGTRLLVL.

This clonotype was found many times. The chain joins TRBV29-1 to TRBJ1-1; 8 bases match TRBD1. The CDR3 covers 12 residues. V dropped 6 bases and J dropped 10; count of bases not matched to a gene: 10. From germline, CDR1 is SQVTM and CDR2 ANQGSEA. Here the CDR3 DNA reads TGCAGCGTCCTCCTTATGACAGGGGCAGCTTTCTTT. Protein sequence: CSVLLMTGAAFF.

This clonotype occurred many times. This chain links TRBV5-1 with TRBJ1-2; 9 nucleotides align to TRBD1. Germline CDR1 reads SGHRS; CDR2 reads YFSETQ. Trimming at V came to 3 bases and at J to 5 bases, leaving 8 bases not matched to a gene. This CDR3 contains 15 residues. The CDR3 here is CASSSTGGAQYGYTF. The CDR3 DNA reads TGCGCCAGCAGCTCAACAGGGGGCGCGCAATATGGCTACACCTTC.

This clonotype has only a few counts. V usage is TRBV7-3 and J usage is TRBJ2-1, with D perhaps TRBD1 or TRBD2 (6 bases each). V lost 1 base to trimming and J lost 8 bases, with 24 bases between them. The germline gives CDR1 SGHTA, CDR2 FQGTGA. The CDR3 extends over 18 amino acids. The CDR3 sequence is CASSLRPSGGSLRDEQFF. The CDR3 nucleotides are TGTGCCAGCAGCTTAAGGCCGTCCGGGGGCTCCCTTAGGGATGAGCAGTTCTTC.

The chain joins TRBV4-3 to TRBJ2-7; 8 bases align to TRBD2. The CDR3 is 15 residues long. Germline V gives CDR1 LGHNA, CDR2 YSLEER. J was trimmed by 8 bases and V by 4 bases; bases with no gene match: 13. The CDR3 is CASSRRIAGLSKQYF. In nucleotides, the CDR3 is TGCGCCAGCAGCCGCCGAATAGCGGGATTAAGCAAGCAGTACTTC.

This clonotype was picked up a small number of times. This rearrangement joins TRBV11-2 to TRBJ1-1; D not certain. The germline V gene has CDR1 SGHAT and CDR2 FQNNGV. Trimming pared 4 bases from V and 1 base from J, leaving 16 bases between. The CDR3 extends over 16 amino acids. In DNA form, the CDR3 reads TGTGCCAGCAGCTCTCTCCCCGGGGTAAAGAACACTGAAGCTTTCTTT. Residues: CASSSLPGVKNTEAFF.